These 27 T cell receptor beta chains were all obtained from the same sample, sequenced in a study of shared clonotypes between healthy human individuals. This table comes from immunoSEQ multiplex PCR, and its TCRdb copy is limited to in-frame clones, with some not included. The sample carries 500,000 to 650,000 clones, around 81% recorded once. Sequencing used PBMCs. All receptors derive from a woman in her 40s in good health. Some clones in this sample may be carry-over from other donors' samples.

This clone was detected only a few times. The gene calls are TRBV7-9 and TRBJ1-2; D is ambiguous. V gave up 3 bases and J gave up 3 bases, with 8 bases separating them. Germline loops: CDR1 SEHNR, CDR2 FQNEAQ (reference sequence). The length of the CDR3 is 13 residues. The CDR3 spells CASSLGFDYGYTF. The CDR3 DNA is TGTGCCAGCAGCTTGGGGTTCGACTATGGCTACACCTTC.

The rearrangement links TRBV28 to TRBJ2-7; a possible D gene is TRBD1 (5 bases). The V gene lost 6 bases and the J gene lost 3 bases, with 27 bases spanning the gap. This CDR3 region has 18 residues. In germline, CDR1 is MDHEN, CDR2 SYDVKM. CDR3 DNA: TGTGCCAGCAGACCAATGACTGTGCTGAACCTAGGGGACTACGAGCAGTACTTC. The encoded protein is CASRPMTVLNLGDYEQYF. The full variable domain, with the rest looked up from reference TRBV28 and TRBJ2-7, is DVKVTQSSRYLVKRTGEKVFLECVQDMDHENMFWYRQDPGLGLRLIYFSYDVKMKEKGDIPEGYSVSREKKERFSLILESASTNQTSMYLCASRPMTVLNLGDYEQYFGPGTRLTVT.

This chain uses TRBV7-8 with TRBJ2-7, with 9 bases matching TRBD2. The CDR3 sequence is 15 residues long. V dropped 0 bases and J dropped 1; count of bases not matched to a gene: 1. Germline V CDR1 and CDR2: SGHVS, FQNEAQ. CDR3 loop: CASSLAAGGSYEQYF. The DNA of the CDR3 is TGTGCCAGCAGCTTAGCGGCGGGAGGGTCCTACGAGCAGTACTTC.

CDR3 loop: CASSPTGRNTQYF. Written as DNA, the CDR3 is TGTGCCAGCAGCCCCACAGGGAGGAATACGCAGTATTTT. The chain couples TRBV7-9 to TRBJ2-3; D may correspond to TRBD1 or TRBD2 (6 bases each). V was clipped by 5 bases and J by 7 bases, with 13 bases between them. CDR1 and CDR2 (germline): SEHNR, FQNEAQ (reference sequence). The CDR3 extends over 13 amino acids.

The chain is built from TRBV28 and TRBJ2-7; D unclear. V lost 6 bases, J lost 2 bases, and 8 bases lay in between. CDR1 is MDHEN, CDR2 SYDVKM, per germline. The CDR3 runs 12 residues. CDR3 DNA sequence: TGTGCCAGCAGCTCGAGCCCCTACGAGCAGTACTTC. It yields the protein CASSSSPYEQYF.

The table lists this clone with a count of one. The chain links TRBV5-1 to TRBJ2-7; D is uncertain. V lost 5 bases, J lost 4 bases, and 16 bases lay in between. The CDR3 sequence is 14 residues long. Germline V gene data show CDR1 as SGHRS and CDR2 as YFSETQ. The CDR3, as DNA: TGCGCCAGCAGACCGACCTCTCTCCAATACGAGCAGTACTTC. Translation gives CASRPTSLQYEQYF.

This clone came up once. The CDR3 protein is CSVRGPATNEKLFF. DNA for the CDR3: TGCAGCGTACGGGGGCCCGCAACTAATGAAAAACTGTTTTTT. V and J are TRBV29-1 and TRBJ1-4; the D gene is possibly TRBD1 (6 bases). Germline values: CDR1 SQVTM, CDR2 ANQGSEA. V was shortened by 6 bases and J by 0 bases, with 11 bases between the two germline ends. The CDR3 is 14 residues long. Complete variable domain (other parts from reference TRBV29-1 and TRBJ1-4): SAVISQKPSRDICQRGTSLTIQCQVDSQVTMMFWYRQQPGQSLTLIATANQGSEATYESGFVIDKFPISRPNLTFSTLTVSNMSPEDSSIYLCSVRGPATNEKLFFGSGTQLSVL.

As concerns this clone: One end of the junction does not line up with germline, which may come from a read error. The J gene is TRBJ1-5, the V gene TRBV19; D is undetermined. This CDR3 is 14 amino acids long. Germline values: CDR1 LNHDA, CDR2 SQIVND (reference sequence). The CDR3 bases are TGTGTCAGTAACGGTCCAAGGGGCAATCAGCCCCAGCATTTT. As protein: CVSNGPRGNQPQHF.

This chain uses TRBV10-1 with TRBJ2-5; possible D gene TRBD1, 6 bases. Trimming removed 3 bases from V and 3 bases from J, with 14 bases in between. In germline, CDR1 is WNHNN, CDR2 SYGVQD (reference sequence). This CDR3 region has 15 residues. The CDR3 coding sequence is TGCGCCAGCAGTGAAGCTTCGGCAGGGGAAGAGACCCAGTACTTC. This encodes CASSEASAGEETQYF.

This clone has only a few counts. V usage is TRBV5-1 and J usage is TRBJ2-5; a weak D match, TRBD1 (5 bases). Trimming shortened V by 4 bases and J by 5 bases, and 12 bases separated the two germline ends. Germline V gives CDR1 SGHRS, CDR2 YFSETQ. The CDR3 contains 13 residues. CDR3 DNA sequence: TGCGCCAGCAGCCCTCGACAGAGGGAGACCCAGTACTTC. Residues: CASSPRQRETQYF.

Here the CDR3 reads CASSAREREGIDEQFF. Written as DNA, the CDR3 is TGTGCCAGCAGCGCCAGGGAGCGGGAGGGCATTGATGAGCAGTTCTTC. The genes are TRBV21-1 and TRBJ2-1; TRBD2 is taken as the D call from the table, unchecked against the DNA. TRBV21-1 is designated a pseudogene. The CDR3 is 16 residues long.

The chain couples TRBV7-2 to TRBJ1-5; D is unresolved. The germline V gene encodes CDR1 SGHTA and CDR2 FQGNSA. The CDR3 totals 15 residues. Trimming pared 5 bases from V and 4 bases from J, leaving 15 bases between. CDR3 amino acids: CASSRWTANNQPQHF. CDR3 nucleotides: TGTGCCAGCAGCCGTTGGACGGCCAATAATCAGCCCCAGCATTTT.

The V call is TRBV27, the J call TRBJ2-5; D possibly corresponds to TRBD2 (6 bases). The J call may not be correct, given that the DNA end is closer to TRBJ2-7. Germline CDR1 is MNHEY and CDR2 is SMNVEV (reference sequence). The CDR3 is made up of 14 amino acids. The CDR3: CASSLGGNSYEQYF. The CDR3, as DNA: TGTGCCAGCAGTTTAGGGGGGAATTCCTACGAGCAGTACTTC.

This clone was seen more than once but under ten times. The CDR3 is CASSFLDTEAFF. CDR3 bases: TGTGCCAGCAGCTTTTTGGACACTGAAGCTTTCTTT. This sequence joins TRBV7-9 and TRBJ1-1; D ambiguous. The CDR3 covers 12 residues. V was pared by 3 bases and J by 3 bases, with 5 bases between. Germline CDR1 reads SEHNR; CDR2 reads FQNEAQ (reference sequence).

This clone was counted ten times or more. The gene calls are TRBV20-1 and TRBJ1-2; D uncertain. Germline CDR1 is DFQATT and CDR2 is SNEGSKA (reference sequence). V was clipped by 7 bases and J by 6 bases, with 6 bases between them. The CDR3 is 9 amino acids. CDR3 DNA: TGCAGTGTACCCGATGGCTACACCTTC. It specifies CSVPDGYTF.

This chain connects TRBV7-2 to TRBJ1-3, with no clear D. Germline V gene data show CDR1 as SGHTA and CDR2 as FQGNSA. Trimming left V 1 base short and J 4 bases short, with 8 bases between. The CDR3 is 14 residues long. CDR3 nucleotides: TGTGCCAGCAGCTTAGGGTCAGCCGGAAACACCATATATTTT. Its protein is CASSLGSAGNTIYF.

The genes are TRBV11-2 and TRBJ2-1; TRBD2 matches at 9 bases. Germline-derived CDR1 and CDR2 are SGHAT and FQNNGV. This CDR3 contains 17 residues. J gave up 4 bases and V 1 base, and 8 bases lay outside the gene matches. CDR3 sequence: CASSLGSSGRSYNEQFF. The CDR3 DNA follows: TGTGCCAGCAGCTTAGGAAGTAGCGGGAGATCGTACAATGAGCAGTTCTTC.

This clone was observed a single time. This chain joins TRBV5-1 and TRBJ2-2, with 7 nucleotides matching TRBD1. Losses at the gene ends were 3 bases for V and 4 bases for J; bases not matched to a gene: 15. This CDR3 is built from 18 residues. Germline V CDR1 and CDR2: SGHRS, YFSETQ. The CDR3 nucleotides are TGCGCCAGCAGCTCTAGTCCGACAGGGACCATGTCCACCGGGGAGCTGTTTTTT. It yields the protein CASSSSPTGTMSTGELFF.

The chain uses TRBV30 and TRBJ2-2; D is unclear. Looked up from germline, CDR1 is GTSNPN and CDR2 is SVGIG (reference sequence). The CDR3 length is 14 residues. Trimming cost V 2 bases and J 3 bases, with 10 bases left between them. CDR3 sequence reads: CAWSRLADTGELFF. The CDR3 DNA reads TGTGCCTGGAGTCGGTTAGCCGACACCGGGGAGCTGTTTTTT.

The rearrangement links TRBV6-5 to TRBJ1-5; D may be TRBD1 (6 bases). The CDR3 covers 13 residues. Germline V CDR1 and CDR2: MNHEY, SVGAGI. V gave up 7 bases and J gave up 1 base, with 8 bases separating them. The CDR3 loop is CASKDRSNQPQHF. The CDR3 bases are TGTGCCAGCAAAGACAGGAGCAATCAGCCCCAGCATTTT.

J is TRBJ1-2 and V is TRBV5-4; D is unclear. Germline CDR1 is SGHNT and CDR2 is YYREEE (reference sequence). The CDR3 spans 13 residues. V was cut by 0 bases and J by 7 bases, with 10 bases left in between. Written as DNA, the CDR3 is TGTGCCAGCAGCTTGGACAGATGGGCTGGCTACACCTTC. Amino acid sequence: CASSLDRWAGYTF. Complete variable domain (other parts from reference TRBV5-4 and TRBJ1-2): ETGVTQSPTHLIKTRGQQVTLRCSSQSGHNTVSWYQQALGQGPQFIFQYYREEENGRGNFPPRFSGLQFPNYSSELNVNALELDDSALYLCASSLDRWAGYTFGSGTRLTVV.

The chain links TRBV9 to TRBJ2-2; 7 bases fit TRBD1. CDR3 length: 18 amino acids. CDR1 is SGDLS, CDR2 YYNGEE, per germline. Trimming cost V 4 bases and J 2 bases; bases outside gene matches: 14. CDR3 nucleotide sequence: TGTGCCAGCAGCTACCCGATAGAGGGGGCCGCAAACACCGGGGAGCTGTTTTTT. Its protein product is CASSYPIEGAANTGELFF.

This clone has just a few counts. This chain connects TRBV18 to TRBJ2-1; 9 nucleotides line up with TRBD2. The CDR3 extends over 17 amino acids. Losses at the gene ends were 3 bases for V and 1 base for J; bases not matched to a gene: 7. Germline CDR1 reads KGHSH; CDR2 reads LQKENI. CDR3 region: CASSPTLAGPSYNEQFF. CDR3 nucleotides: TGTGCCAGCTCACCTACTCTAGCGGGGCCTTCCTACAATGAGCAGTTCTTC.

The V and J genes are TRBV19 and TRBJ2-3; D may be TRBD2 (5 bases). The CDR3 has 16 amino acids. Germline values: CDR1 LNHDA, CDR2 SQIVND (reference sequence). Trimming removed 3 bases from V and 0 bases from J, with 13 bases in between. Here the CDR3 reads CASSIEGSSSTDTQYF. CDR3 DNA: TGTGCCAGTAGTATTGAGGGAAGTTCTAGCACAGATACGCAGTATTTT.

The rearrangement joins TRBV9 to TRBJ2-1; no clear D gene. The CDR3 runs 15 residues. Deletions cut 0 bases from V and 3 bases from J, with 10 bases between. Germline-derived CDR1 and CDR2 are SGDLS and YYNGEE. CDR3 loop: CASSVVGTDYNEQFF. DNA for the CDR3: TGTGCCAGCAGCGTAGTTGGCACAGACTACAATGAGCAGTTCTTC.

The V gene is TRBV6-5, the J gene TRBJ2-2; possibly TRBD1 for D (6 bases). The CDR3 contains 16 residues. V lost 0 bases and J lost 5, with 13 bases in between. Germline-derived CDR1 and CDR2 are MNHEY and SVGAGI. This chain's CDR3 is CASSYSGQHGTGELFF. In DNA form, the CDR3 reads TGTGCCAGCAGTTACTCGGGACAACACGGGACCGGGGAGCTGTTTTTT.

V is TRBV6-1 and J is TRBJ2-5, with D tentatively TRBD1 (5 bases). Germline-derived CDR1 and CDR2 are MNHNS and SASEGT. Between the trimmed V and J ends, which lost 5 bases and 2 bases, there was a span of 6 bases. CDR3 length: 12 amino acids. This chain's CDR3 is CASSPGQETQYF. The CDR3 coding sequence is TGTGCCAGCAGTCCAGGGCAAGAGACCCAGTACTTC.